This T cell receptor (beta chain) was recorded in a study of T cell changes during pregnancy in multiple sclerosis. Germline assignment: CDR1 PRHDT and CDR2 FYEKMQ (reference sequence). The V gene lost 5 bases and the J gene lost 2 bases, with 13 bases spanning the gap. This CDR3 has 14 amino acids. Measured with immunoSEQ multiplex PCR; TCRdb has only the in-frame clones, and not every one. The sample records over 55,000 clones, around 94% being singletons. The J gene is TRBJ2-7, the V gene TRBV13, with D tentatively TRBD2 (6 bases). This TCR was sampled from a female donor with multiple sclerosis, enrolled in a pregnancy study. The sample was CD8+ T cells from peripheral blood mononuclear cells, taken in the third trimester of pregnancy. The CDR3: CASSRPGDTYEQYF. Here the CDR3 DNA reads TGTGCCAGCAGCCGCCCGGGGGATACCTACGAGCAGTACTTC.